This TCR beta chain was sequenced during a study of tumor-infiltrating lymphocytes in primary liver carcinoma. Overall study: By surgical resection, the patients were treated for their primary liver carcinoma.

Blood RNA was derived from unsorted whole blood, and germline DNA was extracted too. This clonotype was found many times. TCR beta cDNA was made from around 520 ng total RNA with a constant-region primer. Slightly modified ARM-PCR served as the procedure for the TCR beta libraries. These libraries came from three rounds of nested multiplex PCR. TCRdb fed the multiplex PCR reads into MiXCR, producing one record per CDR3 protein. The data contain about 180,000 distinct CDR3 sequences, 60% of them singletons. This clonotype was sampled from a man aged 40-49 years with primary liver carcinoma and hepatitis B virus infection. The sample consisted of peripheral blood.

This CDR3 is CASSPSGTAMNTEAFF. The CDR3 coding sequence is TGCGCCAGCAGCCCCTCCGGGACAGCCATGAACACTGAAGCTTTCTTT. This sequence joins TRBV4-1 and TRBJ1-1; 7 bases are a match to TRBD1. The V gene end was trimmed by 4 bases and the J gene end by 0 bases; junction bases not matched to a gene: 8. The CDR3 contains 16 residues. Germline CDR1 and CDR2: MGHRA and YSYEKL.